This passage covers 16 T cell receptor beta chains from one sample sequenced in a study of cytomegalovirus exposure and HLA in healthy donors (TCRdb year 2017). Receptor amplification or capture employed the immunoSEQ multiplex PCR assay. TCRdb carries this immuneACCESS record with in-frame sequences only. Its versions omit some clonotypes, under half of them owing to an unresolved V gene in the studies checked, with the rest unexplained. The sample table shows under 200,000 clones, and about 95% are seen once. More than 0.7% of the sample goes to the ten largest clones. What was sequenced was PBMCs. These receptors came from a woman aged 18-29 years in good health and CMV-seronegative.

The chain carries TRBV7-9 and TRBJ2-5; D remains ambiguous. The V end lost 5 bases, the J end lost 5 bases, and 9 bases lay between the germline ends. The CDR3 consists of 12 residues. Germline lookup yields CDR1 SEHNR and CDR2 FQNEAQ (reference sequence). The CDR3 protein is CASSQHGETQYF. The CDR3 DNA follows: TGTGCCAGCAGCCAACACGGGGAGACCCAGTACTTC.

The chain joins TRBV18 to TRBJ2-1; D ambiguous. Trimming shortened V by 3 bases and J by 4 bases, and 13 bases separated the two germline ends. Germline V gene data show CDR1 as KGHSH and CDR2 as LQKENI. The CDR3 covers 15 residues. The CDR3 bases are TGTGCCAGCTCACCGGCAAGGCAGGCATACAATGAGCAGTTCTTC. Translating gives CASSPARQAYNEQFF.

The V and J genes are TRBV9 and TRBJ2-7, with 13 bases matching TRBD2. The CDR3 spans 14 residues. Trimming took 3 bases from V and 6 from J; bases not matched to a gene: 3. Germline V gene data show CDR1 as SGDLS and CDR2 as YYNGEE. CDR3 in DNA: TGTGCCAGCAGCGGGACTAGCGGGGGTGCCGAGCAGTACTTC. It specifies CASSGTSGGAEQYF.

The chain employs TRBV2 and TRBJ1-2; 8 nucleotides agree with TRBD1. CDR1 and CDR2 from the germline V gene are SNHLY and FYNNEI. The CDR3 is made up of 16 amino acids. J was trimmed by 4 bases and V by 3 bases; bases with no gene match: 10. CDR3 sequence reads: CASSDPGQGRAYGYTF. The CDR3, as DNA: TGTGCCAGCAGTGATCCAGGACAGGGTAGGGCCTATGGCTACACCTTC.

This chain's CDR3 is CAWSVGGASTEAFF. The CDR3 coding sequence is TGTGCCTGGAGTGTAGGAGGGGCGAGCACTGAAGCTTTCTTT. V is TRBV30 and J is TRBJ1-1, with D maybe TRBD1 (5 bases). V lost 0 bases and J lost 4, with 12 bases in between. The CDR3 extends over 14 amino acids. The germline CDR1 and CDR2 sequences are GTSNPN and SVGIG (reference sequence). The full variable domain, in which reference TRBV30 and TRBJ1-1 provide the parts outside the CDR3, is SQTIHQWPATLVQPVGSPLSLECTVEGTSNPNLYWYRQAAGRGLQLLFYSVGIGQISSEVPQNLSASRPQDRQFILSSKKLLLSDSGFYLCAWSVGGASTEAFFGQGTRLTVV.

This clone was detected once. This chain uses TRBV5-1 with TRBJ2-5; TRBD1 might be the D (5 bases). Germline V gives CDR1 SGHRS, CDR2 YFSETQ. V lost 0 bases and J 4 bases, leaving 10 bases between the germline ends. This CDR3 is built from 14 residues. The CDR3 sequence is CASSLEGPLETQYF. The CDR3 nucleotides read TGCGCCAGCAGCTTGGAGGGGCCCTTAGAGACCCAGTACTTC.

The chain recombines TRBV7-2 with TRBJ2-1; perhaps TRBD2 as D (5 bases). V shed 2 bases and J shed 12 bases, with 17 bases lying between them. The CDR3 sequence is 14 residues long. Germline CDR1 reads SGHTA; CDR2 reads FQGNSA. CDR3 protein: CASSLLSSGLMQFF. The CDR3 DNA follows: TGTGCCAGCAGCTTACTTTCGTCGGGATTGATGCAGTTCTTC.

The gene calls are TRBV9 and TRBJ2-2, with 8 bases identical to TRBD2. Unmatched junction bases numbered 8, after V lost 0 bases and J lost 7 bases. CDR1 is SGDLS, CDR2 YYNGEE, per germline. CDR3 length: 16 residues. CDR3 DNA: TGTGCCAGCAGCGTAGTGGTCAGCGGGGGACACGGGGAGCTGTTTTTT. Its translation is CASSVVVSGGHGELFF.

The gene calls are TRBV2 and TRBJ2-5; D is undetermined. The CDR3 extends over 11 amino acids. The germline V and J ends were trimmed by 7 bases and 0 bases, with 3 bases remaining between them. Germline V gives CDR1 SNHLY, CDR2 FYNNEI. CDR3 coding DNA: TGTGCCAGCACGTACCAAGAGACCCAGTACTTC. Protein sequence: CASTYQETQYF.

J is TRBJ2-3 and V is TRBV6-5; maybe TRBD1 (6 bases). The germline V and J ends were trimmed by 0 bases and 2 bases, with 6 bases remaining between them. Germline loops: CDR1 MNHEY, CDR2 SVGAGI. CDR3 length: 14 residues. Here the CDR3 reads CASSYSGATDTQYF. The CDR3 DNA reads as TGTGCCAGCAGTTACTCGGGGGCCACAGATACGCAGTATTTT.

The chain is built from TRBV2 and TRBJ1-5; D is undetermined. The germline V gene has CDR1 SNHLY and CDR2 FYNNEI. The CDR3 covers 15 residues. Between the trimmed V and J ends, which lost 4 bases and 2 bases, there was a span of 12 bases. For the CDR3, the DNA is TGTGCCAGCAGTGCGAGAGAGCAGGGCAATCAGCCCCAGCATTTT. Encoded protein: CASSAREQGNQPQHF. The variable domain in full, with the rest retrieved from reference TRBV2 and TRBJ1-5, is EPEVTQTPSHQVTQMGQEVILRCVPISNHLYFYWYRQILGQKVEFLVSFYNNEISEKSEIFDDQFSVERPDGSNFTLKIRSTKLEDSAMYFCASSAREQGNQPQHFGDGTRLSIL.

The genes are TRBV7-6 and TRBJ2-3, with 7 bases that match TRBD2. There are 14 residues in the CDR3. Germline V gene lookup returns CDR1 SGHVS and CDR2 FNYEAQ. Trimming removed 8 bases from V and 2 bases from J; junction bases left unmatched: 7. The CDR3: CASAGAGDTDTQYF. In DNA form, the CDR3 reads TGTGCCAGCGCTGGGGCGGGGGACACAGATACGCAGTATTTT.

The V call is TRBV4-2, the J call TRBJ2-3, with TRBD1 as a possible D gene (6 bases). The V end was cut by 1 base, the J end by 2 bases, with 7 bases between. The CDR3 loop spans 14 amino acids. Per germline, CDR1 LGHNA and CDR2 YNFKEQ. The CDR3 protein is CASSQAGDTDTQYF. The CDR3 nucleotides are TGTGCCAGCAGCCAAGCAGGGGACACAGATACGCAGTATTTT.

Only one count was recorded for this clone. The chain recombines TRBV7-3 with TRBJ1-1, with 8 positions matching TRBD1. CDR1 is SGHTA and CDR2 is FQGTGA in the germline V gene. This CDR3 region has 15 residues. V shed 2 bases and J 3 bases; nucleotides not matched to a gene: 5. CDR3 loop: CASSLSAQGDTEAFF. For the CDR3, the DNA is TGTGCCAGCAGCTTATCGGCACAGGGGGACACTGAAGCTTTCTTT.

The CDR3 region has the DNA TGTGCCAGCAGCTTAGGGGGACAGGGCGGAGATACGCAGTATTTT. This encodes CASSLGGQGGDTQYF. This chain joins TRBV7-2 and TRBJ2-3; 9 bases map to TRBD1. Germline trimming cut 1 base from V and 5 bases from J; bases unmatched to any gene: 4. Germline values: CDR1 SGHTA, CDR2 FQGNSA. CDR3 size: 15 residues.

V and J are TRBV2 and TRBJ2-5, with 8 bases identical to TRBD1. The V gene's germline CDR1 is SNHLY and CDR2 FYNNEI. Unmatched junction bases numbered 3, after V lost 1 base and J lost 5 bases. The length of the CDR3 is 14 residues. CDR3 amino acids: CASSEGNRGETQYF. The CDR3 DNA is TGTGCCAGCAGTGAAGGCAACAGGGGGGAGACCCAGTACTTC.